This is a list of T cell receptor beta chains from one sample in a study of shared clonotypes between healthy human individuals. Generated by immunoSEQ multiplex PCR, the TCRdb table keeps only in-frame clones and is missing some. The sample lists a few million clones, approximately 90% seen once, with about 0.36% in the top ten. Sequencing input: naive CD4+ T cells from PBMCs. Receptors were obtained from a man aged 18 to 30 in good health. Some clones in this sample may be carry-over from other donors' samples. Each CDR3 is given with its conserved first and last residue. The order of the fields is D gene, J gene, clone size, V gene, CDR3 DNA, CDR3 protein. The D gene is left open where the match is weak. Clone size, where shown, is once, few, many, or a class for clones that have expanded.

D gene: .; J gene: TRBJ2-3; clone size: .; V gene: TRBV27; CDR3 DNA: TGTGCCAGCAGTTTTCTAGATCAGACAGATACGCAGTATTTT; CDR3 protein: CASSFLDQTDTQYF
D gene: .; J gene: TRBJ1-2; clone size: .; V gene: TRBV5-4; CDR3 DNA: TGTGCCAGCAGCTTCGGGCAGTTCTATGGCTACACCTTC; CDR3 protein: CASSFGQFYGYTF
D gene: .; J gene: TRBJ2-3; clone size: .; V gene: TRBV27; CDR3 DNA: TGTGCCAGCAGTTTAACGAGATTCCAAGATACGCAGTATTTT; CDR3 protein: CASSLTRFQDTQYF
D gene: TRBD1; J gene: TRBJ2-5; clone size: .; V gene: TRBV4-3; CDR3 DNA: TGCGCCAGCAGCCACGGGACAGGGGGGGAGACCCAGTACTTC; CDR3 protein: CASSHGTGGETQYF
D gene: .; J gene: TRBJ2-1; clone size: .; V gene: TRBV5-3; CDR3 DNA: TGTGCCAGAAGCCCCGTCAACCCCCGCTACAATGAGCAGTTCTTC; CDR3 protein: CARSPVNPRYNEQFF
D gene: .; J gene: TRBJ2-2; clone size: .; V gene: TRBV29-1; CDR3 DNA: TGCAGCGTTGCACTCGGGGTGAACACCGGGGAGCTGTTTTTT; CDR3 protein: CSVALGVNTGELFF
D gene: .; J gene: TRBJ2-5; clone size: .; V gene: TRBV5-4; CDR3 DNA: TGTGCCAGCAGCCCACGGACTACCCAAGAGACCCAGTACTTC; CDR3 protein: CASSPRTTQETQYF
D gene: .; J gene: TRBJ2-7; clone size: .; V gene: TRBV7-8; CDR3 DNA: TGTGCCAGCAGCTCGGCCCGGGACGGCTCCTACGAGCAGTACTTC; CDR3 protein: CASSSARDGSYEQYF
D gene: .; J gene: TRBJ1-1; clone size: once; V gene: TRBV14; CDR3 DNA: TGTGCCAGCAGCCAACATACCGGGACAAGGAACACTGAAGCTTTCTTT; CDR3 protein: CASSQHTGTRNTEAFF
D gene: .; J gene: TRBJ2-3; clone size: .; V gene: TRBV29-1; CDR3 DNA: TGCAGCGCGGACTCTTCTACGCAGTATTTT; CDR3 protein: CSADSSTQYF
D gene: .; J gene: TRBJ1-2; clone size: .; V gene: TRBV5-1; CDR3 DNA: TGCGCCAGCAGCTTGGGGCAGGGATGGAACTATGGCTACACCTTC; CDR3 protein: CASSLGQGWNYGYTF
D gene: TRBD1; J gene: TRBJ2-1; clone size: .; V gene: TRBV10-3; CDR3 DNA: TGTGCCATCAGGGGACAGGGGATTGAGCAGTTCTTC; CDR3 protein: CAIRGQGIEQFF
D gene: .; J gene: TRBJ2-1; clone size: .; V gene: TRBV11-3; CDR3 DNA: TGTGCCAGCAGCTTCCGGGACACCACCTACAATGAGCAGTTCTTC; CDR3 protein: CASSFRDTTYNEQFF
D gene: .; J gene: TRBJ1-3; clone size: .; V gene: TRBV28; CDR3 DNA: TGTGCCAGCAAGCTGGGCGGGGCTGTAGGAAACACCATATATTTT; CDR3 protein: CASKLGGAVGNTIYF
D gene: TRBD2; J gene: TRBJ2-1; clone size: once; V gene: TRBV19; CDR3 DNA: TGTGCCAGTAGCTGGACTAGCGGAACCTCCTACAATGAGCAGTTCTTC; CDR3 protein: CASSWTSGTSYNEQFF
D gene: .; J gene: TRBJ1-2; clone size: .; V gene: TRBV28; CDR3 DNA: TGTGCCAGCACCCTTAGGGCCGACTACTATGGCTACACCTTC; CDR3 protein: CASTLRADYYGYTF
D gene: .; J gene: TRBJ2-7; clone size: .; V gene: TRBV7-3; CDR3 DNA: TGTGCCAGCAGCTTAGGATCTTTAAACGAGCAGTACTTC; CDR3 protein: CASSLGSLNEQYF
D gene: TRBD1; J gene: TRBJ2-7; clone size: .; V gene: TRBV5-1; CDR3 DNA: TGCGCCAGCAGCCGGGGACAGGGATTCTACGAGCAGTACTTC; CDR3 protein: CASSRGQGFYEQYF
D gene: .; J gene: TRBJ2-1; clone size: .; V gene: TRBV5-1; CDR3 DNA: TGCGCCAGCACCCCAGGGGGGAGCTCCTACAATGAGCAGTTCTTC; CDR3 protein: CASTPGGSSYNEQFF
D gene: .; J gene: TRBJ1-1; clone size: .; V gene: TRBV4-1; CDR3 DNA: TGCGCCAGCAGCCAACACCATTTTAGGGACCCGAACACTGAAGCTTTCTTT; CDR3 protein: CASSQHHFRDPNTEAFF
D gene: TRBD2; J gene: TRBJ2-5; clone size: .; V gene: TRBV6-5; CDR3 DNA: TGTGCCAGCAGCCGGGGGGGGGCAGATTTGGAGACCCAGTACTTC; CDR3 protein: CASSRGGADLETQYF
D gene: .; J gene: TRBJ1-2; clone size: .; V gene: TRBV5-1; CDR3 DNA: TGCGCCAGCAGCCCGGGGGGCGCGGGAGTTAGTGGCTACACCTTC; CDR3 protein: CASSPGGAGVSGYTF
D gene: TRBD2; J gene: TRBJ2-3; clone size: .; V gene: TRBV27; CDR3 DNA: TGTGCCAGCAGTGGCCTAGCGGTCACAGATACGCAGTATTTT; CDR3 protein: CASSGLAVTDTQYF
D gene: TRBD1; J gene: TRBJ2-5; clone size: .; V gene: TRBV28; CDR3 DNA: TGTGCCAGCAGTTTATGGGGGACAGGGGAAGAGACCCAGTACTTC; CDR3 protein: CASSLWGTGEETQYF
D gene: TRBD1; J gene: TRBJ2-2; clone size: .; V gene: TRBV5-1; CDR3 DNA: TGCGCCAGCACAGGGGGCGCAAACACCGGGGAGCTGTTTTTT; CDR3 protein: CASTGGANTGELFF
D gene: .; J gene: TRBJ1-2; clone size: .; V gene: TRBV14; CDR3 DNA: TGTGCCAGCAGCCCCTGGGGTCTGGGCTACACCTTC; CDR3 protein: CASSPWGLGYTF
D gene: TRBD2; J gene: TRBJ2-3; clone size: once; V gene: TRBV6-5; CDR3 DNA: TGTGCCAGCAGTTACTACGGGAGGGCGACAGATACGCAGTATTTT; CDR3 protein: CASSYYGRATDTQYF
D gene: .; J gene: TRBJ2-5; clone size: .; V gene: TRBV7-3; CDR3 DNA: TGTGCCAGCAGCCCCGGCGGGGGCTACGAGACCCAGTACTTC; CDR3 protein: CASSPGGGYETQYF
D gene: .; J gene: TRBJ2-2; clone size: .; V gene: TRBV2; CDR3 DNA: TGTGCCAGCAGTGATCGGGCAGGACTCACCGGGGAGCTGTTTTTT; CDR3 protein: CASSDRAGLTGELFF
D gene: .; J gene: TRBJ1-4; clone size: .; V gene: TRBV5-1; CDR3 DNA: TGCGCCAGCAGCTATACTTCGGGAGGGGAACTGTTTTTT; CDR3 protein: CASSYTSGGELFF
D gene: .; J gene: TRBJ2-7; clone size: .; V gene: TRBV15; CDR3 DNA: TGTGCCACCAGCACCGTGGGCGAGCAGTACTTC; CDR3 protein: CATSTVGEQYF
D gene: .; J gene: TRBJ2-7; clone size: .; V gene: TRBV7-8; CDR3 DNA: TGTGCCAGCAGCTTAGCGCGGTCGGGCTACGAGCAGTACTTC; CDR3 protein: CASSLARSGYEQYF
D gene: TRBD2; J gene: TRBJ2-1; clone size: .; V gene: TRBV28; CDR3 DNA: TGTGCCAGCAGTTCCCTACTAGCGGGAGGGCCACGTGAGCAGTTCTTC; CDR3 protein: CASSSLLAGGPREQFF
D gene: TRBD2; J gene: TRBJ2-6; clone size: .; V gene: TRBV5-8; CDR3 DNA: TGTGCCGGTACGGGACTAGCGGGCTCTGGGGCCAACGTCCTGACTTTC; CDR3 protein: CAGTGLAGSGANVLTF
D gene: .; J gene: TRBJ1-2; clone size: .; V gene: TRBV7-3; CDR3 DNA: TGTGCCAGCAGCCCGACTGCGAACTATGGCTACACCTTC; CDR3 protein: CASSPTANYGYTF
D gene: .; J gene: TRBJ2-5; clone size: .; V gene: TRBV7-3; CDR3 DNA: TGTGCCAGCAGCTCACAGGGACAAGAGACCCAGTACTTC; CDR3 protein: CASSSQGQETQYF
D gene: .; J gene: TRBJ1-4; clone size: .; V gene: TRBV5-1; CDR3 DNA: TGCGCCAGCAGCTTGGACGGGGCAACTAATGAAAAACTGTTTTTT; CDR3 protein: CASSLDGATNEKLFF
D gene: .; J gene: TRBJ2-3; clone size: .; V gene: TRBV19; CDR3 DNA: TGTGCCAGTGGACGGCGGGATACGCAGTATTTT; CDR3 protein: CASGRRDTQYF
D gene: TRBD1; J gene: TRBJ1-5; clone size: once; V gene: TRBV5-5; CDR3 DNA: TGTGCCAGCAGCTTGGGGGCAGGGGGCCGGAATCAGCCCCAGCATTTT; CDR3 protein: CASSLGAGGRNQPQHF
D gene: .; J gene: TRBJ2-7; clone size: .; V gene: TRBV7-2; CDR3 DNA: TGTGCCAGCAGCCTCAATAGGGGTCCCTACGAGCAGTACTTC; CDR3 protein: CASSLNRGPYEQYF